This TCR beta chain was sequenced for a study of blood T cell repertoires in COVID-19. At the level of the study: COVID-19 samples, acute and convalescent, were from the United States, Italy and Spain. Sample material is recorded as cDNA or gDNA derived from T cells, B-cell-depleted T cells, or PBMCs.

CDR3 length equals 15 residues. V lost 4 bases and J 3 bases, leaving 16 bases between the germline ends. Looked up from germline, CDR1 is SGHKS and CDR2 is YYEKEE (reference sequence). In the original workflow: Counts of nucleated cells, estimated from reference gene primer amplification, were obtained. The data were produced by immunoSEQ multiplex PCR, yet TCRdb's version contains in-frame clones alone and is incomplete. The V and J calls and the clone size are those of that table, but D and trimming were determined from the DNA. The table includes tens of thousands of clones, approximately 89% detected once.

This chain links TRBV5-5 with TRBJ1-1; D is possibly TRBD1 (6 bases). The receptor was isolated from a human donor in a cohort sampled during active COVID-19. Sequences were obtained from peripheral blood. The CDR3 DNA is TGTGCCAGCAGCGCCGGTAGGGGGGGATACACTGAAGCTTTCTTT. Its protein product is CASSAGRGGYTEAFF.